This T cell receptor (beta chain) was identified in a study of glioma-infiltrating T cells listed by TCRdb under 2016. In terms of the full investigation: The study sequenced TCR alpha- and beta-chain repertoires from glioma tissue, from non-neoplastic brain tissue and from matched peripheral blood mononuclear cells. To measure how far tissue and blood T-cell populations diverged, each tissue-infiltrating repertoire was compared against the peripheral blood repertoire of the same patient. Three low-grade glioma patients, fewer than 10 primary glioblastoma patients and three non-glioma patients contributing non-neoplastic brain tissue were included in the paired cohort.

Ten or more counts support this clonotype. What this receptor recognizes is not known. Base qualities are missing; no much larger clone stands one base away. TCR alpha and beta CDR3 regions were amplified with the iRepertoire nested amplicon-rescue multiplex PCR (arm-PCR) platform from RNA. For one-step reverse transcription and amplification, about 95-400 ng of tissue mRNA or PBMC total RNA was used as input. Following bead purification, Illumina adapters were added through a secondary multiplex PCR, and the libraries were then gel-purified between 200 and 400 bp. Demultiplexing relied on internal 6-nucleotide barcodes carried by the libraries. The libraries were sequenced on an Illumina MiSeq using 2x220 or 2x250 nucleotide paired-end reads. In the authors' own workflow: Paired reads were merged with FLASH 1.2.11 and aligned to the GRCh37 human genome with BWA-MEM before extracting TRA and TRB reads. V and J assignment used an IMGT-derived reference of cassette sequences and CDR3 motifs that included pseudogenes. Reads were translated in three frames, and productive CDR3s were defined as those with a C...FGXG motif and no stop codons. Unique combinations of V-J cassette pair and CDR3 amino acid sequence were defined as clonotypes. Hamming distance filtering was applied to reads, with thresholds set by the sequence error rate of each sample in mapped regions. TCRdb reworked the public reads: Q25 trimming with fastp, MiXCR clone assembly, productive beta chains retained. Rows merge per CDR3 protein into single entries with the most common DNA and genes. The V and J calls follow TCRdb's processing rather than the paper's. In this sample the table shows about 190,000 distinct CDR3 sequences, 32% of which occur a single time. Clones ranked in the top ten supply around 20% of the sample.

The investigation overall reported the following: Small numbers underpinned the group comparisons: under ten glioblastoma patients, three low-grade glioma patients and three non-neoplastic patients. VJ-independent divergence between tissue and blood was below expectation in non-neoplastic patients but above expectation in all gliomas, especially low-grade gliomas. Tissue and blood shared very few CDR3 sequences, a result attributed to high CDR3 diversity and limited sampling.

Taken from cysteine to phenylalanine, the CDR3 has 15 residues. CDR3 DNA only is kept here, 45 bases in frame from base 1. As encoded in the germline V gene, CDR1 is SGHTA while CDR2 is FQGNSA. Here V drops 5 bases and J drops 0 bases, and the junction holds 5 bases not matched to any gene. The receptor's source is a human donor with low-grade glioma or glioblastoma, undergoing nonglioma brain surgery, or in good health (not recorded which). The sequenced sample consisted of glioma tissue, nonneoplastic brain tissue, or PBMCs (not recorded which). The V and J genes are TRBV7-2 and TRBJ2-7, with 9 bases in between that match TRBD2. Here the CDR3 is given as CASSRLAESSYEQYF. The DNA reads as follows: TGTGCCAGCAGCCGACTAGCGGAGAGCTCCTACGAGCAGTACTTC.